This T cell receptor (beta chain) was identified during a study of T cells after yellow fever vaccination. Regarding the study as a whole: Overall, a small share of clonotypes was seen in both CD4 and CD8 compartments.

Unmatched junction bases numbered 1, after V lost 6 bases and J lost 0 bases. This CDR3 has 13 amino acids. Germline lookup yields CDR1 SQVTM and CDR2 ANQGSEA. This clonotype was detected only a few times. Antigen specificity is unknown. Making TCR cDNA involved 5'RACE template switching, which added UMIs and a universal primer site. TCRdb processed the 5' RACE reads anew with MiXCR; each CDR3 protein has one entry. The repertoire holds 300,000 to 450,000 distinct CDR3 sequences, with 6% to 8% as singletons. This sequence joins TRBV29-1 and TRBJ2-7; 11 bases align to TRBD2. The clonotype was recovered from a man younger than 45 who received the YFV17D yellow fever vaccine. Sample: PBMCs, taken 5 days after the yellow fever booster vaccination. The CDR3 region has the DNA TGCAGCGTCACTAGCGGGAGCTCCTACGAGCAGTACTTC. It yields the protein CSVTSGSSYEQYF.